This T cell receptor (beta chain) originates from a study of cytomegalovirus exposure and HLA in healthy donors. Study-level findings and limits: Some V segments, TRBV6-2 and TRBV6-3 among them, were indistinguishable and were therefore excluded. TCR beta chains associated with HLA were, in a later analysis, more clonally expanded than equally common others. It was 160 or so TCR beta chains that were listed as cytomegalovirus-associated. In an earlier analysis, most TCR beta V segments were productive about 87% or about 30% of the time.

This CDR3 contains 17 residues. Germline V gene sequence: CDR1 MGHRA, CDR2 YSYEKL. V trimming: 4 bases; J trimming: 1 base; junction bases outside the gene matches: 10. As regards this clone: The antigen is not known.

60 Vbeta and 13 Jbeta primers were used in PCR. Data came from immunoSEQ multiplex PCR; TCRdb stores just in-frame clones and leaves some out. The data contain under 200,000 clones, approximately 78% of them singletons. Sequenced sample: PBMCs. The V and J genes are TRBV4-1 and TRBJ2-5; 9 positions agree with TRBD1. The source of this sequence is a girl aged 2 to 9 in good health and CMV-seropositive. CDR3 protein: CASSRPTGGGAQETQYF. CDR3 DNA: TGCGCCAGCAGCCGTCCAACAGGGGGCGGGGCCCAAGAGACCCAGTACTTC.